The clone carrying this T cell receptor (beta chain) was observed once. Antigen specificity is unknown. Described treatment: some 20 received Ad26.COV2.S at low or high dose, single or two shots; a few received placebo; per-sample allocation not given. Samples were taken on day 63 after the first vaccine or placebo injection. The germline V and J ends were trimmed by 5 bases and 6 bases, with 18 bases remaining between them. This CDR3 comprises 15 residues. Germline-derived CDR1 and CDR2 are KGHSH and LQKENI. The data originate from a study of Ad26.COV2.S vaccination and SARS-CoV-2 variants. Looking at the study overall: Once or twice, 56 days apart, Ad26.COV2.S was delivered intramuscularly. Study findings and constraints: While placebo recipients had lower spike-specific TCR breadth, vaccine recipients had more.

Sequenced by immunoSEQ multiplex PCR; TCRdb stores in-frame clones only, minus some. The data contain some 340,000 clones, about 86% of them singletons. The receptor comes from a person aged 18-65 years who received the Ad26.COV2.S COVID-19 vaccine or a placebo. This chain uses TRBV18 with TRBJ2-3; no firm D call. The sample was peripheral blood, taken in a trial of Ad26.COV2.S vaccine versus placebo. In DNA form, the CDR3 reads TGTGCCAGCTCAGAAAACCAAGCCACGGGCGATACGCAGTATTTT. Encoded protein: CASSENQATGDTQYF.